The clone carrying this TCR beta chain was found a few times. The target antigen is unknown. Treatment here: approximately nine-day PBMC culture with coronavirus spike peptide pools or control peptides (ViraFEST assay). The data were obtained in a study of vaccination and CD4 T cells after COVID-19. Study summary: Overlapping spike peptides of SARS-CoV-2, HCoV-NL63, HCoV-OC43 and HCoV-229E were used, and cells were stimulated with them.

With the Oncomine TCR Beta short-read assay, DNA from cultured CD4+ T cells was sequenced. Investigators isolated genomic DNA from cultured CD4+ T cells. One entry per CDR3 protein, called by TCRdb with MiXCR from the PCR reads. Here the sample spans about 3,500 distinct CDR3 sequences, about 33% being singletons. CDR1 is MNHNS, CDR2 SASEGT, per germline. V lost 3 bases and J 5 bases, leaving 15 bases between the germline ends. This CDR3 region has 15 residues. The sequence derives from a human donor who had recovered from COVID-19. The material sequenced was CD4+ T cells from blood, cultured in vitro. V is TRBV6-1 and J is TRBJ2-3, with D possibly called TRBD1 or TRBD2 (5 bases each). The CDR3 protein is CASSDGQWGVDTQYF. The CDR3 coding sequence is TGTGCCAGCAGTGACGGACAATGGGGAGTAGATACGCAGTATTTT.